These T cell receptor beta chains were read from a single sample in a study of T cells in Graves' hyperthyroidism and ophthalmopathy. Each CDR3 protein gets one entry after TCRdb re-called the multiplex PCR reads with MiXCR. In the table there are 460,000 or so distinct CDR3 sequences, 13% to 15% of which are singletons. The specimen was blood. The receptor set was obtained from a young woman with Graves' hyperthyroidism. The CDR3 runs from the conserved cysteine through the conserved F or W. Each record gives: V gene, CDR3 length, D gene, clone size, J gene, CDR3 DNA, CDR3 protein. D genes are given only for firm matches. Clone size appears in some rows only: once, few, many, or a class for an expanded clone.

v_call: TRBV27
cdr3_length: 14
d_call: -
clone_size: many
j_call: TRBJ1-2
cdr3_nt: TGTGCCAGCAGTTTGGGGAGCGGGAGGTATGGCTACACCTTC
cdr3_aa: CASSLGSGRYGYTF

v_call: TRBV20-1
cdr3_length: 14
d_call: TRBD1
clone_size: -
j_call: TRBJ2-2
cdr3_nt: TGCAGTGCGGCGGGACAGGGGTTCGCCGGGGAGCTGTTTTTT
cdr3_aa: CSAAGQGFAGELFF

v_call: TRBV5-1
cdr3_length: 14
d_call: -
clone_size: many
j_call: TRBJ2-2
cdr3_nt: TGCGCCAGCAGCTTACGCCCGGGCACCGGGGAGCTGTTTTTT
cdr3_aa: CASSLRPGTGELFF

v_call: TRBV6-1
cdr3_length: 16
d_call: TRBD2
clone_size: -
j_call: TRBJ2-1
cdr3_nt: TGTGCCAGCAGTGAAGTGTGGGCGGGGGGGGGGGGTGAGCAGTTCTTC
cdr3_aa: CASSEVWAGGGGEQFF

v_call: TRBV5-1
cdr3_length: 15
d_call: TRBD1
clone_size: few
j_call: TRBJ2-7
cdr3_nt: TGCGCCAGCAGTTCTCACCCGGGACAGAGCTACGAGCAGTACTTC
cdr3_aa: CASSSHPGQSYEQYF

v_call: TRBV9
cdr3_length: 15
d_call: -
clone_size: many
j_call: TRBJ2-3
cdr3_nt: TGTGCCAGCAGCGTAGGGAGCGGAGGCACAGATACGCAGTATTTT
cdr3_aa: CASSVGSGGTDTQYF

v_call: TRBV29-1
cdr3_length: 13
d_call: TRBD1
clone_size: many
j_call: TRBJ1-2
cdr3_nt: TGCAGCGTTCATCCGGGACAGGGGGCCGGCTACACCTTC
cdr3_aa: CSVHPGQGAGYTF

v_call: TRBV30
cdr3_length: 12
d_call: -
clone_size: many
j_call: TRBJ1-1
cdr3_nt: TGTGCCTGGAGTGTAGGGATGGCTGGAGCTTTCTTT
cdr3_aa: CAWSVGMAGAFF

v_call: TRBV7-9
cdr3_length: 17
d_call: -
clone_size: many
j_call: TRBJ2-1
cdr3_nt: TGTGCCAGCAGCTTTGGCAGCGGAGGACCGTTCTACAATGAGCAGTTCTTC
cdr3_aa: CASSFGSGGPFYNEQFF

v_call: TRBV27
cdr3_length: 15
d_call: -
clone_size: many
j_call: TRBJ1-5
cdr3_nt: TGTGCCAGCAGTTTAGGACTCTATAGCAATCAGCCCCAGCATTTT
cdr3_aa: CASSLGLYSNQPQHF

v_call: TRBV19
cdr3_length: 15
d_call: TRBD1
clone_size: -
j_call: TRBJ1-5
cdr3_nt: TGTGCCAATAGTAAGGGACAGGGGAGCAATCAGCCCCAGCATTTT
cdr3_aa: CANSKGQGSNQPQHF

v_call: TRBV6-1
cdr3_length: 16
d_call: TRBD2
clone_size: few
j_call: TRBJ2-3
cdr3_nt: TGTGCCAGCAGTGAAGGGTGGCTAGCGGGGGCAGATACGCAGTATTTT
cdr3_aa: CASSEGWLAGADTQYF

v_call: TRBV3-1
cdr3_length: 13
d_call: -
clone_size: many
j_call: TRBJ2-5
cdr3_nt: TGTGCCAGCAGCCAAGAAAGTACTCGGACCCAGTACTTC
cdr3_aa: CASSQESTRTQYF

v_call: TRBV7-2
cdr3_length: 16
d_call: -
clone_size: many
j_call: TRBJ2-1
cdr3_nt: TGTGCCAGCAGCTTATCCGCAAACTCTTTATACAATGAGCAGTTCTTC
cdr3_aa: CASSLSANSLYNEQFF

v_call: TRBV20-1
cdr3_length: 14
d_call: -
clone_size: many
j_call: TRBJ1-1
cdr3_nt: TGCAGTGCTAGGGGCTGGACAAGTAACACTGAAGCTTTCTTT
cdr3_aa: CSARGWTSNTEAFF

v_call: TRBV27
cdr3_length: 13
d_call: TRBD1
clone_size: many
j_call: TRBJ1-4
cdr3_nt: TGTGCCAGCAGTTCTGGGACAGGGGACAAACTGTTTTTT
cdr3_aa: CASSSGTGDKLFF

v_call: TRBV6-2/TRBV6-3
cdr3_length: 11
d_call: -
clone_size: many
j_call: TRBJ2-5
cdr3_nt: TGTGCCAGCAGTTACGGAAAGACCCAGTACTTC
cdr3_aa: CASSYGKTQYF

v_call: TRBV20-1
cdr3_length: 15
d_call: -
clone_size: -
j_call: TRBJ1-5
cdr3_nt: TGCAGTGCTCTAGCATGGGCCCAAGGTTATCAGCCCCAGCATTTT
cdr3_aa: CSALAWAQGYQPQHF

v_call: TRBV9
cdr3_length: 18
d_call: -
clone_size: -
j_call: TRBJ2-2
cdr3_nt: TGTGCCAGCAGCGTAGGAGATTGGGTGCGGGGGCGCACCGGGGAGCTGTTTTTT
cdr3_aa: CASSVGDWVRGRTGELFF

v_call: TRBV7-8
cdr3_length: 16
d_call: TRBD1
clone_size: many
j_call: TRBJ2-1
cdr3_nt: TGTGCCAGCAGCAATGGACAGGGGTCGGGTCTCAATGAGCAGTTCTTC
cdr3_aa: CASSNGQGSGLNEQFF

v_call: TRBV18
cdr3_length: 13
d_call: TRBD2
clone_size: -
j_call: TRBJ2-5
cdr3_nt: TGTGCCAACTCACCCCCCGGGGGGGAGACCCAGTACTTC
cdr3_aa: CANSPPGGETQYF

v_call: TRBV7-2
cdr3_length: 15
d_call: TRBD2
clone_size: many
j_call: TRBJ2-2
cdr3_nt: TGTGCCAGCAGCAATAGCGGGAGGGGGAACGGGGAGCTGTTTTTT
cdr3_aa: CASSNSGRGNGELFF

v_call: TRBV4-2
cdr3_length: 14
d_call: -
clone_size: many
j_call: TRBJ2-1
cdr3_nt: TGTGCCAGCACCCCTGTGAGGTCCTACAATGAGCAGTTCTTC
cdr3_aa: CASTPVRSYNEQFF

v_call: TRBV5-5
cdr3_length: 12
d_call: TRBD1
clone_size: -
j_call: TRBJ2-1
cdr3_nt: TGTGCCAGCAGGCGGACAGGGGTTGAGCAGTTCTTC
cdr3_aa: CASRRTGVEQFF